This T cell receptor beta chain was captured by sequencing in a study of T cell responses to AZD1222 COVID-19 vaccine. The V gene's germline CDR1 is SGDLS and CDR2 YYNGEE. The CDR3 loop spans 16 amino acids. V lost 3 bases to trimming and J lost 5 bases; unmatched junction nucleotides: 12. Note on this clone: Its antigen is currently unknown.

General study points: Seropositive at baseline were only five or six AZD1222 recipients. There were repertoire samples only from the period after the peak T cell response. The study found vaccine-associated CD4 TCRs spanning spike, dominant at 160-218 and 743-854.

Generated by immunoSEQ multiplex PCR, the TCRdb table keeps only in-frame clones and is missing some. The table has roughly 110,000 clones, 80% to 95% seen once. This TCR derives from an adult who received the AZD1222 COVID-19 vaccine. Sequencing used peripheral blood, obtained 28 days after the second AZD1222 dose. This rearrangement joins TRBV9 to TRBJ2-5; TRBD2 agrees at 8 bases. CDR3 residues: CASSARGGPPGETQYF. In DNA, the CDR3 is TGTGCCAGCAGCGCCCGGGGGGGACCCCCTGGTGAGACCCAGTACTTC.